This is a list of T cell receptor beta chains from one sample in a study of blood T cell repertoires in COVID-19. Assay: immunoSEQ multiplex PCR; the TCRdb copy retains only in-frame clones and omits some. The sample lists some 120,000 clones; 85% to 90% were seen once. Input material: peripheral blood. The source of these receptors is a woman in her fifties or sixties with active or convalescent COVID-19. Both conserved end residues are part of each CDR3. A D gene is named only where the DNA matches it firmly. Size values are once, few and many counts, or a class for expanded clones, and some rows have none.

TGTGCCTGGAGTACCTATAAAGATACGCAGTATTTT | CAWSTYKDTQYF | TRBJ2-3 | NA | TRBV30 | NA
TGTGCCAGTAGTATCCAACAGGGTTACACCGGGGAGCTGTTTTTT | CASSIQQGYTGELFF | TRBJ2-2 | NA | TRBV19 | NA
TGTGCCAGCAGCACAGCGAGGACTAGCGGGAGGAACAATGAGCAGTTCTTC | CASSTARTSGRNNEQFF | TRBJ2-1 | NA | TRBV7-6 | TRBD2
TGTGCCAGTTCAACCGGGACAGGGGAAGGTGAAGCTTTCTTT | CASSTGTGEGEAFF | TRBJ1-1 | few | TRBV19 | TRBD1
TGTGCCAGCAGTGAATCTCGGGGTCGTACCGGGGAGCTGTTTTTT | CASSESRGRTGELFF | TRBJ2-2 | NA | TRBV25-1 | NA
TGTGCCTGGAGTGTGGGAGGTTTCGCTGAAGCTTTCTTT | CAWSVGGFAEAFF | TRBJ1-1 | NA | TRBV30 | NA
TGTGCCAGCAGCTTAGTTGCGGGGATTGGGGCTGAAGCTTTCTTT | CASSLVAGIGAEAFF | TRBJ1-1 | NA | TRBV11-2 | NA
TGTGCCAGCAGCCCAACAGCTAGCAATCAGCCCCAGCATTTT | CASSPTASNQPQHF | TRBJ1-5 | NA | TRBV4-2 | NA
TGTGCCAGCAGTTACGGCCGCTCCTATAATTCACCCCTCCACTTT | CASSYGRSYNSPLHF | TRBJ1-6 | NA | TRBV6-5 | NA
TGTGCCAGCAGCTTATCCGGGGACTATTCCTACGAGCAGTACTTC | CASSLSGDYSYEQYF | TRBJ2-7 | NA | TRBV7-2 | TRBD2
TGTGCCATCAGTGAGTCTCCAGGACAGAGTGGCTACACCTTC | CAISESPGQSGYTF | TRBJ1-2 | NA | TRBV10-3 | NA
TGTGCCAGCAGTTTTGGGCATAGCGGGTTGAACACAGATACGCAGTATTTT | CASSFGHSGLNTDTQYF | TRBJ2-3 | NA | TRBV28 | TRBD2
TGTGCCAGCAGTTTATACACAGGGGCAAATTCACCCCTCCACTTT | CASSLYTGANSPLHF | TRBJ1-6 | NA | TRBV28 | TRBD1
TGTGCCAGCAGTGGGGGGGGGATCTTTAACAATCAGCCCCAGCATTTT | CASSGGGIFNNQPQHF | TRBJ1-5 | NA | TRBV6-1 | NA
TGCGCCAGCAGCACAGGGGGCCAAGGAAACACCATATATTTT | CASSTGGQGNTIYF | TRBJ1-3 | NA | TRBV5-1 | TRBD1
TGTGCCAGTAGCCTGACTCTCGCGAACACCGGGGAGCTGTTTTTT | CASSLTLANTGELFF | TRBJ2-2 | NA | TRBV19 | NA
TGCAGTGCTAGTGGGGGACAGGGAATCACAGATACGCAGTATTTT | CSASGGQGITDTQYF | TRBJ2-3 | once | TRBV20-1 | TRBD1
TGTGCCAGCACCCGCAGCGGGGGGGCGAATAACTATGGCTACACCTTC | CASTRSGGANNYGYTF | TRBJ1-2 | NA | TRBV27 | NA
TGTGCCAGCAGTTTTTCTAGCGGAGCCACCCCAAGCTCCTACAATGAGCAGTTCTTC | CASSFSSGATPSSYNEQFF | TRBJ2-1 | NA | TRBV28 | TRBD2
TGTGCCAGCAGCTTGGGGCTAGCGGGAGACACAGATACGCAGTATTTT | CASSLGLAGDTDTQYF | TRBJ2-3 | once | TRBV5-4 | TRBD2
TGTGCCAGCAGCCCGGGACTAGTGGGGACCGGGGAGCTGTTTTTT | CASSPGLVGTGELFF | TRBJ2-2 | NA | TRBV13 | TRBD2
TGTGCCAGTAGTTCGCGGACGGGAATGAACACTGAAGCTTTCTTT | CASSSRTGMNTEAFF | TRBJ1-1 | NA | TRBV19 | NA